This T cell receptor (beta chain) emerged from a study of OX40 agonist ivuxolimab in advanced cancers. Overall study findings and caveats: The CD4+ and CD8+ T cells in the blood had expanded clonally by week 6 at 0.1 to 3.0 mg/kg.

The assay was immunoSEQ multiplex PCR, and TCRdb's table has in-frame clones only and misses some. Of tens of thousands of clones in the sample, around 92% were seen once. There are a few counts of this clone. The antigen is undetermined. One junction end disagrees with the germline gene, perhaps due to a read error. Exclusion applied to patients with autoimmune disease history or systemic immunosuppression. This CDR3 has 11 residues. Germline V gene sequence: CDR1 SNHLY, CDR2 FYNNEI. Sequenced material: CD4+ or CD8+ T cells sorted from blood, taken in a trial of the OX40 agonist ivuxolimab. The V call is TRBV2, the J call TRBJ2-7; 7 bases line up with TRBD1. This TCR came from an adult with an advanced solid tumor such as melanoma, head and neck, liver or kidney cancer. CDR3 sequence reads: CASSATGTLAF. The DNA of the CDR3 is TGTGCCAGCAGTGCGACAGGGACCCTCGCATTC.